This T cell receptor beta chain emerged from a study of molecular identifiers for immune sequencing clone quantification. For the study at large: Replicates partitioned RNA from around 18,000 or 91,000 naive CD8 cells into five parts, sequencing four. Whole-study findings and limits: Spike-in Jurkat TCR RNA from a single cell reportedly registered among about a million naive cells.

The V segment lost 7 bases and the J segment 4 bases; nucleotides outside the gene matches: 8. The germline CDR1 and CDR2 sequences are SQVTM and ANQGSEA. There are 14 residues in the CDR3. This clonotype was detected many times. Its antigen is as yet unknown. Both previously described methods and listed TCR primers were employed to make bulk TCR libraries. MiXCR, run by TCRdb on the PCR reads, gives a single entry per CDR3 protein. Counted here are roughly 40,000 distinct CDR3 sequences, 24% occurring once; the ten biggest clones make up around 0.89%. Between roughly 19,000 and 1,100,000 sorted cells, with 10%, 30% or 50% RNA, yielded naive CD8 libraries.

Sequencing was performed on naive CD8+ T cells from blood, with Jurkat cell RNA spiked in. Indicated subset: FACS-sorted CD8+CD4-CCR7+CD45RA+ naive T cells. The sequence came from a human donor in good health. Some libraries in this study had Jurkat cell RNA spiked in. The chain joins TRBV29-1 to TRBJ2-3, with TRBD2 matching 10 bases. In DNA form, the CDR3 reads TGCAGCGCCCTCGGAGCGGGAGGGCCAGATACGCAGTATTTT. Translation: CSALGAGGPDTQYF.